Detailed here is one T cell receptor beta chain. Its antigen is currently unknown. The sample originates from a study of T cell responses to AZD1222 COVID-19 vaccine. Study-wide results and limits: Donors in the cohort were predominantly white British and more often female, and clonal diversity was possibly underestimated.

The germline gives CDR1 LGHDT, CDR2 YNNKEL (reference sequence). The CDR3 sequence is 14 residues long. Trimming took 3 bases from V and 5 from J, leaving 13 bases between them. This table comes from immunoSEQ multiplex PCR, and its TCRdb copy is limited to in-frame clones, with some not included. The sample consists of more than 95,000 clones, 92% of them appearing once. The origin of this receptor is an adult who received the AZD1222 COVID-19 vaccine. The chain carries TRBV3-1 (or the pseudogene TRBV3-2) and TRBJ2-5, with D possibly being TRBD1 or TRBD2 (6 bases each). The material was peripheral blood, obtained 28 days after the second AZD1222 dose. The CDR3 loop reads CASSHYGGGETQYF. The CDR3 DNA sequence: TGTGCCAGCAGCCATTACGGGGGCGGGGAGACCCAGTACTTC.